This T cell receptor (beta chain) emerged from a study of identical twins. Study-wide results and limits: Insertions ran lower in abundant cord blood beta clonotypes, though not in memory repertoires. Researchers reported weaker excess twin sharing in beta out-of-frame sequences.

Trimming cost V 7 bases and J 1 base; bases outside gene matches: 11. The CDR3 consists of 17 residues. Germline lookup yields CDR1 SGHTA and CDR2 FQGNSA. This clonotype was counted a few times. As yet, its antigen is unknown. Each CDR3 protein is one row after TCRdb ran MiXCR on the 5' RACE reads. The data show approximately 550,000 distinct CDR3 sequences, about 22% seen once. In addition, the sample was reused for a study of yellow fever vaccine responses in identical twins.

This chain connects TRBV7-2 to TRBJ2-2, with 8 bases that match TRBD1. This clonotype was obtained from a woman between 18 and 29 years old in good health. The sample taken for sequencing was CD4+ T cells sorted from blood. The CDR3 loop reads CASKTAAGTGNTGELFF. CDR3 sequence (DNA): TGTGCCAGCAAAACCGCAGCCGGGACAGGGAACACCGGGGAGCTGTTTTTT. The variable domain in full, with the rest retrieved from reference TRBV7-2 and TRBJ2-2, is GAGVSQSPSNKVTEKGKDVELRCDPISGHTALYWYRQSLGQGLEFLIYFQGNSAPDKSGLPSDRFSAERTGGSVSTLTIQRTQQEDSAVYLCASKTAAGTGNTGELFFGEGSRLTVL.